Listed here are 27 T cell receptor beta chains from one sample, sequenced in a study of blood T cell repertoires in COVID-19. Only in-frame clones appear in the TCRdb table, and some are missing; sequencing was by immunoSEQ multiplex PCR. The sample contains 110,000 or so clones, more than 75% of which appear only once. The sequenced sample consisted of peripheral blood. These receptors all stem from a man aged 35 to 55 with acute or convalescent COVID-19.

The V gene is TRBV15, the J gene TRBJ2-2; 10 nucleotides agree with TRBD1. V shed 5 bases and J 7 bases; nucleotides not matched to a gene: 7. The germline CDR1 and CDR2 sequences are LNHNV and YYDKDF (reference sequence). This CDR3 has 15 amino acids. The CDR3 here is CATSETGGELGELFF. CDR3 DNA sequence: TGTGCCACCAGCGAGACAGGGGGCGAACTCGGGGAGCTGTTTTTT.

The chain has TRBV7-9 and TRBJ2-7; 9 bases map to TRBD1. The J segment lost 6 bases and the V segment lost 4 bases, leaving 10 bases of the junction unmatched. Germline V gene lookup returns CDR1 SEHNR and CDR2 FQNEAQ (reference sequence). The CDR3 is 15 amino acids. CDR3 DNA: TGTGCCAGCAGCTCCGAGGACAGGGGAAGCCGCGAGCAGTACTTC. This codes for CASSSEDRGSREQYF.

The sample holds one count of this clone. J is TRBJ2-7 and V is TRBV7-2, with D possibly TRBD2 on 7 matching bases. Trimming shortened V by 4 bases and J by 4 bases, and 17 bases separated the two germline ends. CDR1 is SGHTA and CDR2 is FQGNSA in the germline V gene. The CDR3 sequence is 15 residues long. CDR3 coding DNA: TGTGCCAGCAGCTCCCAGGGAGGGGGTTTTTACGAGCAGTACTTC. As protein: CASSSQGGGFYEQYF.

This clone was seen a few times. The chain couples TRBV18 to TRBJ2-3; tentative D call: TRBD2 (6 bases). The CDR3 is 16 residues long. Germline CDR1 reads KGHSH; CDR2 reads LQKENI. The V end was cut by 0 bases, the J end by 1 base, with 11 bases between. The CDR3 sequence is CASSPPVEGGTDTQYF. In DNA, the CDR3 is TGTGCCAGCTCACCACCGGTGGAGGGCGGCACAGATACGCAGTATTTT.

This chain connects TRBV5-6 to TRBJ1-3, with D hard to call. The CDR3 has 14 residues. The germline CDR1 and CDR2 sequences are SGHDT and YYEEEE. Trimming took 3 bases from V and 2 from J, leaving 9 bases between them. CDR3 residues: CASSYPGTGNTIYF. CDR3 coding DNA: TGTGCCAGCAGCTACCCGGGGACTGGAAACACCATATATTTT.

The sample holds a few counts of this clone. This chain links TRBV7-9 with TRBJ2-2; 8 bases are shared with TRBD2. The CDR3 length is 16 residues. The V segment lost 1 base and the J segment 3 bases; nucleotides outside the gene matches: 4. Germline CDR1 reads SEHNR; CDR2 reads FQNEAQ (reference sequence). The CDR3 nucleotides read TGTGCCAGCAGCTTAGGTTTAGCGGGGCACACCGGGGAGCTGTTTTTT. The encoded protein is CASSLGLAGHTGELFF.

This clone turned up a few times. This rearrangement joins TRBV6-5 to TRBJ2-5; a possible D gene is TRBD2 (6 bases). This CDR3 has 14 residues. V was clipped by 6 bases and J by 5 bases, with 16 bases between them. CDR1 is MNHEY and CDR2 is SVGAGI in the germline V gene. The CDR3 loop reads CASSPPGEVETQYF. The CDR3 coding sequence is TGTGCCAGCAGCCCCCCGGGGGAGGTGGAGACCCAGTACTTC.

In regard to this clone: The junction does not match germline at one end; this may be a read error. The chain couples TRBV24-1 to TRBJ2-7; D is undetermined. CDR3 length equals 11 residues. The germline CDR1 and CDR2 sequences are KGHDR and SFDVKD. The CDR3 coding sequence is TGTGCCACCGGTGACGGCTACGAGCAGTACTTC. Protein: CATGDGYEQYF.

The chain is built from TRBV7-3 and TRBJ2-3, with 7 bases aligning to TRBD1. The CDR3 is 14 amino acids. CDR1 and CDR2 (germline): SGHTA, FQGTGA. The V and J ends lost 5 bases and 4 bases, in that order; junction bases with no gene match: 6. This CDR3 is CASSRQGGADTQYF. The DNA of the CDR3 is TGTGCCAGCAGCCGACAGGGTGGCGCAGATACGCAGTATTTT.

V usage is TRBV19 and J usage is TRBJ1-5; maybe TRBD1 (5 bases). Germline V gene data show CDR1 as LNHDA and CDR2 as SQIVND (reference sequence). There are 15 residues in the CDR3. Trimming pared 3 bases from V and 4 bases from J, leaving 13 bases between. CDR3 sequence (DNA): TGTGCCAGTAGTATGGAAGGGGTCCCAAATCAGCCCCAGCATTTT. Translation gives CASSMEGVPNQPQHF.

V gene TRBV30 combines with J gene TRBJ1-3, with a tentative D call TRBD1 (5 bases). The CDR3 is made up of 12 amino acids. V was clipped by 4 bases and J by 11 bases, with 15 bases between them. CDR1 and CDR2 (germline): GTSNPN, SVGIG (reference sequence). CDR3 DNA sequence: TGTGCCTGGAATGTTGGATGGGGGGCCATATATTTT. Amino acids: CAWNVGWGAIYF.

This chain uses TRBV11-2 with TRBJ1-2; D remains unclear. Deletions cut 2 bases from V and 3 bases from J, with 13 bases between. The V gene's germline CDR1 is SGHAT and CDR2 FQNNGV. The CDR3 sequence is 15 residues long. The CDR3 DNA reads TGTGCCAGCAGCTTAAGGTCGGCGGGCGACTATGGCTACACCTTC. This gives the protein CASSLRSAGDYGYTF. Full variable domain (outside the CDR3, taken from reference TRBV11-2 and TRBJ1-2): EAGVAQSPRYKIIEKRQSVAFWCNPISGHATLYWYQQILGQGPKLLIQFQNNGVVDDSQLPKDRFSAERLKGVDSTLKIQPAKLEDSAVYLCASSLRSAGDYGYTFGSGTRLTVV.

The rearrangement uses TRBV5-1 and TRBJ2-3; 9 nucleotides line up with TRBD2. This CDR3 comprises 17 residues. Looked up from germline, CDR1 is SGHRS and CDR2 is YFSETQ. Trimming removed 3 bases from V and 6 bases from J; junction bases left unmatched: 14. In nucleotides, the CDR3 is TGCGCCAGCAGCTGGCGGACTAGCGCCAACCCTGGGGATACGCAGTATTTT. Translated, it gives CASSWRTSANPGDTQYF.

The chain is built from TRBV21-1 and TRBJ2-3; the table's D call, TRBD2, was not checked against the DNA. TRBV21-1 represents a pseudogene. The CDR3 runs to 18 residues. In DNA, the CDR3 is TGTGCCAGCAGCAAAGGGACGTCCCCTGCCCGTGCGGGGTACACGCAGTATTTT. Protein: CASSKGTSPARAGYTQYF.

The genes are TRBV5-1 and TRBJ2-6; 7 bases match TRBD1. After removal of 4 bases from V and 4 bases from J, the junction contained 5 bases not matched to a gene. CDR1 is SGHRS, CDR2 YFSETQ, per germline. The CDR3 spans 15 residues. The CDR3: CASSEMTGGANVLTF. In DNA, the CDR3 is TGCGCCAGCAGCGAAATGACAGGGGGGGCCAACGTCCTGACTTTC.

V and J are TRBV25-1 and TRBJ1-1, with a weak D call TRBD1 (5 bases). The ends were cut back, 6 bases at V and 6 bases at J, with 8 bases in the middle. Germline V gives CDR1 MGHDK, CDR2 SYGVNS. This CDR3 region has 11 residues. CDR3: CASRTGPEAFF. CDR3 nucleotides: TGTGCCAGCAGAACAGGTCCTGAAGCTTTCTTT.

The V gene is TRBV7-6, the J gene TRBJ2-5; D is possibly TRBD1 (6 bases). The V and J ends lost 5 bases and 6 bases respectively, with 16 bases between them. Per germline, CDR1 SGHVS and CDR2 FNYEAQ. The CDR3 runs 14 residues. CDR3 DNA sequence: TGTGCCAGCAGCAGCTCGACAGGCGAGCAGACCCAGTACTTC. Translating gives CASSSSTGEQTQYF.

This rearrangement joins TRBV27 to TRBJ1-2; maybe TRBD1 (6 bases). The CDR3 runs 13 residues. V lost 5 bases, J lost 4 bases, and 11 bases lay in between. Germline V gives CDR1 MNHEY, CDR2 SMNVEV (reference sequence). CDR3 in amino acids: CASSTFRGYGYTF. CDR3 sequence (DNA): TGTGCCAGCAGTACCTTCAGGGGCTATGGCTACACCTTC.

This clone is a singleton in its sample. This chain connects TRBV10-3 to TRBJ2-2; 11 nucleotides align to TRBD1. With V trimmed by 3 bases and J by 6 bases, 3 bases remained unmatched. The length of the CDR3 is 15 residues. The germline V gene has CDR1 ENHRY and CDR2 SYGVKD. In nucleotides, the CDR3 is TGTGCCATCAGTGAAAGGGACAGGGGGTCCGGGGAGCTGTTTTTT. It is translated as CAISERDRGSGELFF.

The CDR3 region is CASSAPGGREQYF. The CDR3 DNA sequence: TGTGCCAGCAGCGCGCCCGGGGGGCGCGAGCAGTACTTC. V and J are TRBV7-9 and TRBJ2-7; a possible D gene is TRBD2 (7 bases). Looked up from germline, CDR1 is SEHNR and CDR2 is FQNEAQ (reference sequence). Trimming removed 5 bases at V and 6 bases at J, with 14 bases between. The CDR3 is 13 residues long.

CDR3 sequence reads: CASSFLTTPLNEQFF. In nucleotides, the CDR3 is TGTGCCAGCAGCTTTTTGACTACCCCTCTGAATGAGCAGTTCTTC. V usage is TRBV5-5 and J usage is TRBJ2-1, with a weak D call TRBD2 (5 bases). CDR1 is SGHKS, CDR2 YYEKEE, per germline (reference sequence). This CDR3 region has 15 residues. Trimming took 2 bases from V and 7 from J, leaving 16 bases between them.

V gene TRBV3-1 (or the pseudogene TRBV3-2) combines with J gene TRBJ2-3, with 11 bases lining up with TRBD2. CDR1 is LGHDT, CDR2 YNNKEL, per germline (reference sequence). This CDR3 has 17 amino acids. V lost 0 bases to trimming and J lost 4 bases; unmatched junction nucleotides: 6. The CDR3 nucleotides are TGTGCCAGCAGCCAAGATATACTAGCGGGGGAATCAGATACGCAGTATTTT. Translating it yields CASSQDILAGESDTQYF.

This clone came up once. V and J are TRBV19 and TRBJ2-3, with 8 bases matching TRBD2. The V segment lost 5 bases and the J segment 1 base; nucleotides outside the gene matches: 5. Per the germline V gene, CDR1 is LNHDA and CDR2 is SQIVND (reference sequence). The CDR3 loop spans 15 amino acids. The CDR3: CASSRKAGGTDTQYF. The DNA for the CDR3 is TGTGCCAGTAGTCGGAAAGCGGGGGGCACAGATACGCAGTATTTT.

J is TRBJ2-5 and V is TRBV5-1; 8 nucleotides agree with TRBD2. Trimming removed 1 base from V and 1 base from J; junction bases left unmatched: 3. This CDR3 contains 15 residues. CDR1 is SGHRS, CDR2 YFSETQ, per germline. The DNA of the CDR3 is TGCGCCAGCAGCTTGCTAGCGGGCCGCCAAGAGACCCAGTACTTC. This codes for CASSLLAGRQETQYF.

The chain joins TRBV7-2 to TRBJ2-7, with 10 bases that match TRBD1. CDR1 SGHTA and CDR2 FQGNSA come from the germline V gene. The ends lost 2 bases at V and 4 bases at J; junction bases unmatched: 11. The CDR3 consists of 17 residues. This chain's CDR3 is CASSLFGTGVGTYEQYF. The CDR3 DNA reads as TGTGCCAGCAGCTTATTTGGGACAGGGGTTGGGACATACGAGCAGTACTTC.

The CDR3 loop reads CASSSGTSGDEQFF. The CDR3 coding sequence is TGTGCCAGCAGCTCCGGGACTAGCGGGGATGAGCAGTTCTTC. The gene calls are TRBV3-1 (or the pseudogene TRBV3-2) and TRBJ2-1; 13 bases fit TRBD2. With 5 bases clipped from V and 8 bases from J, the junction kept 3 bases outside the gene matches. The V gene's germline CDR1 is LGHDT and CDR2 YNNKEL (reference sequence). There are 14 residues in the CDR3.

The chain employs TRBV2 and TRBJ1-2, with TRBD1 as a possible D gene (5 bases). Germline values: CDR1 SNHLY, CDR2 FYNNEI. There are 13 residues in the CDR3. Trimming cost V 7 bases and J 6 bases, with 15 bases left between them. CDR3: CASTIQGGNGYTF. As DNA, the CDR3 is TGTGCCAGCACAATTCAGGGTGGAAATGGCTACACCTTC.